The 18 T cell receptor beta chains given below trace back to one sample, sequenced in a study of T-cell memory formation after mild COVID-19. TCRdb passed the 5' RACE reads through MiXCR, listing each CDR3 protein once. The sample includes about 540,000 distinct CDR3 sequences, 20% seen only once; the top ten take 9.5% to 15%. The sequencing sample was made of PBMCs or a T cell subset sorted from them (not recorded which). The receptor set was obtained from an adult woman who had mild COVID-19 (a few samples of this study predate the infection). Cell type and time point are not known.

There are a few counts of this clonotype. The gene calls are TRBV3-1 and TRBJ2-7; D may be TRBD1 or TRBD2 (5 bases each). Germline-derived CDR1 and CDR2 are LGHDT and YNNKEL (reference sequence). V gave up 1 base and J gave up 2 bases, with 21 bases separating them. The CDR3 has 18 amino acids. CDR3: CASSQVIANGTGTYEQYF. The CDR3, as DNA: TGTGCCAGCAGCCAAGTTATCGCGAACGGGACGGGGACCTACGAGCAGTACTTC.

This clonotype was detected many times. The rearrangement uses TRBV5-1 and TRBJ2-5; D not resolved. There are 13 residues in the CDR3. Trimming pared 4 bases from V and 5 bases from J, leaving 12 bases between. Germline CDR1 SGHRS, CDR2 YFSETQ. This chain's CDR3 is CASSRTSVETQYF. The CDR3 DNA is TGCGCCAGCAGCCGGACGTCCGTTGAGACCCAGTACTTC.

This clonotype has a handful of counts. The CDR3 loop reads CSARGGYSYEQYF. The CDR3 nucleotides read TGCAGTGCTAGAGGGGGGTACTCTTACGAGCAGTACTTC. J is TRBJ2-7 and V is TRBV20-1; either TRBD1 or TRBD2 may fit D (5 bases each). Germline V gene data show CDR1 as DFQATT and CDR2 as SNEGSKA (reference sequence). This CDR3 contains 13 residues. The V end was cut by 1 base, the J end by 4 bases, with 11 bases between.

J is TRBJ2-5 and V is TRBV24-1, with D possibly being TRBD2 (7 bases). The germline V gene has CDR1 KGHDR and CDR2 SFDVKD. V was pared by 4 bases and J by 5 bases, with 19 bases between. The CDR3 runs 16 residues. CDR3 nucleotides: TGTGCCACCAGTGACCTGGGCCCGGGGGGCTCGGAGACCCAGTACTTC. Protein product: CATSDLGPGGSETQYF.

The chain couples TRBV7-9 to TRBJ1-2; D not resolved. The CDR3 length is 14 residues. The V gene's germline CDR1 is SEHNR and CDR2 FQNEAQ (reference sequence). Trimming stripped 5 bases from V and 8 bases from J, with 18 bases between. CDR3 DNA sequence: TGTGCCAGCAGCACGGAGGAACCACTAAGGGGCTACACCTTC. Residues: CASSTEEPLRGYTF.

This clonotype came up a few times. V usage is TRBV4-1 and J usage is TRBJ1-1; D unresolved. The CDR3 loop spans 13 amino acids. The germline V and J ends were trimmed by 0 bases and 4 bases, with 6 bases remaining between them. CDR1 is MGHRA, CDR2 YSYEKL, per germline. DNA for the CDR3: TGCGCCAGCAGCCAAGAGCGCAGCACTGAAGCTTTCTTT. This translates into CASSQERSTEAFF.

The chain is built from TRBV18 and TRBJ2-5; 7 bases map to TRBD2. The ends lost 5 bases at V and 4 bases at J; junction bases unmatched: 7. The germline gives CDR1 KGHSH, CDR2 LQKENI. The CDR3 consists of 14 residues. The CDR3 bases are TGTGCCAGCTCATATCGCCCGGGGGGAGAGACCCAGTACTTC. It codes for CASSYRPGGETQYF.

This chain joins TRBV7-2 and TRBJ1-1, with D hard to call. V was clipped by 3 bases and J by 1 base, with 6 bases between them. Per germline, CDR1 SGHTA and CDR2 FQGNSA. The CDR3 sequence is 13 residues long. As DNA, the CDR3 is TGTGCCAGCAGCTTCCAGTGGAACACTGAAGCTTTCTTT. Translating it yields CASSFQWNTEAFF.

This clonotype was counted between two and nine times. The chain couples TRBV5-1 to TRBJ1-1; D is unresolved. There are 14 residues in the CDR3. The V and J ends lost 2 bases and 1 base respectively, with 9 bases between them. Germline lookup yields CDR1 SGHRS and CDR2 YFSETQ. This CDR3 reads CASSFSPPNTEAFF. The CDR3 DNA reads TGCGCCAGCAGCTTCTCTCCCCCGAACACTGAAGCTTTCTTT.

A few counts support this clonotype. The gene calls are TRBV14 and TRBJ2-1, with D unclear. The CDR3 runs 14 residues. V was trimmed by 0 bases and J by 3 bases, leaving 6 bases between them. The germline V gene has CDR1 SGHDN and CDR2 FVKESK. CDR3 protein: CASSQESLYNEQFF. The CDR3 DNA reads as TGTGCCAGCAGCCAAGAGTCACTCTACAATGAGCAGTTCTTC.

The chain carries TRBV9 and TRBJ2-5, with a tentative D call TRBD2 (5 bases). V gave up 0 bases and J gave up 5 bases, with 17 bases separating them. CDR1 SGDLS and CDR2 YYNGEE come from the germline V gene. The CDR3 spans 16 residues. CDR3 bases: TGTGCCAGCAGCGTAGAGGCGTCTAGCTCGTGGGAGACCCAGTACTTC. Translated, it gives CASSVEASSSWETQYF.

The chain links TRBV3-1 to TRBJ2-7; D possibly matches TRBD1 or TRBD2 (6 bases each). Trimming removed 1 base at V and 2 bases at J, with 12 bases between. This CDR3 is built from 15 residues. The germline CDR1 and CDR2 sequences are LGHDT and YNNKEL (reference sequence). Here the CDR3 reads CASSQAGDTTYEQYF. The DNA for the CDR3 is TGTGCCAGCAGCCAAGCGGGGGACACGACCTACGAGCAGTACTTC.

The chain has TRBV18 and TRBJ2-7; D is possibly TRBD2 (5 bases). Germline loops: CDR1 KGHSH, CDR2 LQKENI. V was clipped by 3 bases and J by 5 bases, with 11 bases between them. The CDR3 has 13 residues. CDR3 sequence: CASSPGRVNEQYF. CDR3 in DNA: TGTGCCAGCTCACCTGGGCGGGTGAACGAGCAGTACTTC.

This rearrangement joins TRBV29-1 to TRBJ1-3; D is unresolved. V lost 6 bases and J lost 0, with 12 bases in between. The CDR3 sequence is 14 residues long. From germline, CDR1 is SQVTM and CDR2 ANQGSEA. The DNA of the CDR3 is TGCAGCGTCTACCCGCACCTCTCTGGAAACACCATATATTTT. It encodes CSVYPHLSGNTIYF.

This clonotype appeared once. The chain employs TRBV24-1 and TRBJ2-3, with TRBD2 identical over 9 bases. The length of the CDR3 is 16 residues. CDR1 and CDR2 (germline): KGHDR, SFDVKD. The V gene end was trimmed by 2 bases and the J gene end by 5 bases; junction bases not matched to a gene: 7. CDR3 protein: CATSDWAGGPGDTQYF. DNA for the CDR3: TGTGCCACCAGTGATTGGGCGGGGGGGCCTGGAGATACGCAGTATTTT.

V and J are TRBV12-3 or TRBV12-4 and TRBJ2-3; 9 positions agree with TRBD2. This CDR3 spans 17 amino acids. Trimming cost V 5 bases and J 4 bases; bases outside gene matches: 13. CDR3 sequence reads: CASSPPSGTDTADTQYF. The DNA of the CDR3 is TGTGCCAGCAGTCCTCCTAGCGGGACTGACACAGCAGATACGCAGTATTTT.

This clonotype was counted a few times. The gene calls are TRBV27 and TRBJ2-6; either TRBD1 or TRBD2 may fit D (5 bases each). The V end lost 5 bases, the J end lost 2 bases, and 19 bases lay between the germline ends. CDR3 length: 18 residues. Per germline, CDR1 MNHEY and CDR2 SMNVEV (reference sequence). The CDR3 DNA reads TGTGCCAGCAGTCACACGGGACGCCTAAGGGCTGGGGCCAACGTCCTGACTTTC. Translating it yields CASSHTGRLRAGANVLTF.

This clonotype turned up a few times. The V gene is TRBV30, the J gene TRBJ1-6; possibly TRBD1 for D (5 bases). Trimming removed 3 bases at V and 9 bases at J, with 18 bases between. The CDR3 runs to 15 residues. CDR1 and CDR2 (germline): GTSNPN, SVGIG (reference sequence). The CDR3 here is CAWSVRSPGSSPLHF. The CDR3 region has the DNA TGTGCCTGGAGCGTTCGGAGCCCAGGGTCTTCACCCCTCCACTTT.